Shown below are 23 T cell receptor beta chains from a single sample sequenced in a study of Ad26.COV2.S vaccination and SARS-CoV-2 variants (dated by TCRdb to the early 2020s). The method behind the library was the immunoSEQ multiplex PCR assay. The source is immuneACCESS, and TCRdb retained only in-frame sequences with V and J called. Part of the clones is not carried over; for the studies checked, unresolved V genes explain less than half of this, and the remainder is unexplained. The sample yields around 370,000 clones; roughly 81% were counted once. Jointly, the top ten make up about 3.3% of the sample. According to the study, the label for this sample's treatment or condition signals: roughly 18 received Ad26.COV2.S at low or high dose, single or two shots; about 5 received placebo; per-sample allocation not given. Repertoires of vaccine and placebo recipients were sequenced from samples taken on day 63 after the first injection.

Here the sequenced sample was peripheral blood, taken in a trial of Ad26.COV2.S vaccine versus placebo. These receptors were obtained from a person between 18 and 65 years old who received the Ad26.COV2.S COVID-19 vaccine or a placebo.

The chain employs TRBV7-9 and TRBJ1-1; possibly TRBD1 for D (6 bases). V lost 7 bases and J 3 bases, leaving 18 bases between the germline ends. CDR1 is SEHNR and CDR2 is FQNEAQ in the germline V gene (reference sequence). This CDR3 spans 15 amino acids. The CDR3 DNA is TGTGCCAGCACCAAAGATGGGGGGCAGGACACTGAAGCTTTCTTT. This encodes CASTKDGGQDTEAFF.

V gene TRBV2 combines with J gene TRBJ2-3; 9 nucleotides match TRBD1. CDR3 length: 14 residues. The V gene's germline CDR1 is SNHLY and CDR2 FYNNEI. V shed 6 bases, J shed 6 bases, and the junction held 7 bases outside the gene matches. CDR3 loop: CASSGDRAKDTQYF. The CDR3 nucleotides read TGTGCCAGCAGCGGGGACAGGGCGAAGGATACGCAGTATTTT.

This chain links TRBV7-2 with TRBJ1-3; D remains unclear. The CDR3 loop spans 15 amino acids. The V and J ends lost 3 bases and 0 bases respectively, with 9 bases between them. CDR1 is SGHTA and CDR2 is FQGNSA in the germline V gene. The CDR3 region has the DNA TGTGCCAGCAGCTTGTATAGTTCCTCTGGAAACACCATATATTTT. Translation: CASSLYSSSGNTIYF. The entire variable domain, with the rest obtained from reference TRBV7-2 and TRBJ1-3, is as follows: GAGVSQSPSNKVTEKGKDVELRCDPISGHTALYWYRQSLGQGLEFLIYFQGNSAPDKSGLPSDRFSAERTGGSVSTLTIQRTQQEDSAVYLCASSLYSSSGNTIYFGEGSWLTVV.

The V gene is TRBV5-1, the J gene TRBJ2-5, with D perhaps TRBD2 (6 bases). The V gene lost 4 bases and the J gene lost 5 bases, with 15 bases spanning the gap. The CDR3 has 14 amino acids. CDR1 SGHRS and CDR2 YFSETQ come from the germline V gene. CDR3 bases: TGCGCCAGCAGCCCAGATGGGGGGTCGGAGACCCAGTACTTC. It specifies CASSPDGGSETQYF.

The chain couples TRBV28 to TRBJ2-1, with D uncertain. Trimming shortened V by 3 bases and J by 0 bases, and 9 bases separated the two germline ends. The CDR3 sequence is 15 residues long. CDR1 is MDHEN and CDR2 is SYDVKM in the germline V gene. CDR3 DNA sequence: TGTGCCAGCAGTTTCTCCTGGAGCTCCTACAATGAGCAGTTCTTC. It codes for CASSFSWSSYNEQFF. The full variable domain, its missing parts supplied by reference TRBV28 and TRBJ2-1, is DVKVTQSSRYLVKRTGEKVFLECVQDMDHENMFWYRQDPGLGLRLIYFSYDVKMKEKGDIPEGYSVSREKKERFSLILESASTNQTSMYLCASSFSWSSYNEQFFGPGTRLTVL.

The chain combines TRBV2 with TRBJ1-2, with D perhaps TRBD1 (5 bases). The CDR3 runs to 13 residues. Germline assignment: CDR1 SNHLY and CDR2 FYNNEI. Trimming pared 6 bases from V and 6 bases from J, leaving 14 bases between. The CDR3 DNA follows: TGTGCCAGCAGATTTGGGGGAAATCATGGCTACACCTTC. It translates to CASRFGGNHGYTF.

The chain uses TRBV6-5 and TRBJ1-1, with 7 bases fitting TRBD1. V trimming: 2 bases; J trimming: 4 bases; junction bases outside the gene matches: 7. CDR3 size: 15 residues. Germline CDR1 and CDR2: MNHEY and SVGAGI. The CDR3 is CASSYRAGGSTEAFF. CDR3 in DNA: TGTGCCAGCAGTTACCGGGCAGGGGGAAGCACTGAAGCTTTCTTT.

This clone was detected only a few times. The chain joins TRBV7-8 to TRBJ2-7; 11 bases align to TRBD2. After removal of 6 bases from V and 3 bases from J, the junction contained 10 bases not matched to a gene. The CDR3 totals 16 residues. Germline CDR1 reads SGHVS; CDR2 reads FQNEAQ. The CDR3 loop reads CASSRTSGLFGYEQYF. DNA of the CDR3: TGTGCCAGCAGTAGGACTAGCGGGTTATTTGGCTACGAGCAGTACTTC.

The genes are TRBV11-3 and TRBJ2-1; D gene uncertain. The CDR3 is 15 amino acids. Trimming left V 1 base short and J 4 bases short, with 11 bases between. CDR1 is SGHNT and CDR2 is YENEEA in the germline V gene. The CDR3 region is CASSLGEVWYNEQFF. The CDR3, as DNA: TGTGCCAGCAGCTTAGGTGAAGTGTGGTACAATGAGCAGTTCTTC.

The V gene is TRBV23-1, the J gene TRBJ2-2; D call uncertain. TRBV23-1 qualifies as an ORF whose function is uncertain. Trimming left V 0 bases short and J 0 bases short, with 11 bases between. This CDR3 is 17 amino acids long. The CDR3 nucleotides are TGCGCCAGCAGTCAATCCCCCGGACCCGCGAACACCGGGGAGCTGTTTTTT. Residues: CASSQSPGPANTGELFF.

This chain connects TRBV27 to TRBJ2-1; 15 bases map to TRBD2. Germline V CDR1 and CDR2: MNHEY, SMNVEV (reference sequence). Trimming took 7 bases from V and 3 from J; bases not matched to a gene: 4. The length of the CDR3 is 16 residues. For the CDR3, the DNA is TGTGCCAGCACCCGGACTAGCGGGAGGGTCTACAATGAGCAGTTCTTC. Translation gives CASTRTSGRVYNEQFF.

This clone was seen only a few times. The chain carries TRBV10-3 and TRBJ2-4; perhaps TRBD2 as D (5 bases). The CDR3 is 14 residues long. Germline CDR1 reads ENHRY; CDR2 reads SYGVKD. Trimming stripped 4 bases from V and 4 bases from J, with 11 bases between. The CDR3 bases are TGTGCCATCAGTGGCGGCGGGCAGAAAAACATTCAGTACTTC. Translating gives CAISGGGQKNIQYF.

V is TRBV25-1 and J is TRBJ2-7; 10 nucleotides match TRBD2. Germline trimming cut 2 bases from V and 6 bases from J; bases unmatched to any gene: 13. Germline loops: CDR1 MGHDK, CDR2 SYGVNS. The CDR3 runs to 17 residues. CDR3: CASSERSSGSLTPEQYF. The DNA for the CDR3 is TGTGCCAGCAGTGAAAGGTCTAGCGGGAGTTTAACACCCGAGCAGTACTTC.

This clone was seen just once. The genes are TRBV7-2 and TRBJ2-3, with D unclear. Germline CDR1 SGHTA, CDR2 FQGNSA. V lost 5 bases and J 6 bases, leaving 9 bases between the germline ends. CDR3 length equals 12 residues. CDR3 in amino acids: CASSPRPDTQYF. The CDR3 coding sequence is TGTGCCAGCAGCCCCCGACCGGATACGCAGTATTTT.

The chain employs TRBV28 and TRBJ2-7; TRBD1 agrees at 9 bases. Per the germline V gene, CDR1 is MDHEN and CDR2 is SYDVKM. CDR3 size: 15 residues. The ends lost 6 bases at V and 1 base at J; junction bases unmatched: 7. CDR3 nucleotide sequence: TGTGCCAGCAGACGCCCGGGACAGGGTTCCTACGAGCAGTACTTC. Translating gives CASRRPGQGSYEQYF.

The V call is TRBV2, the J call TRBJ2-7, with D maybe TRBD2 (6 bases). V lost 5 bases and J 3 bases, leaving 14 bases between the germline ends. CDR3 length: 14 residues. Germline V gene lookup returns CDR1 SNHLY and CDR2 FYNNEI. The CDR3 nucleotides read TGTGCCAGCAGTCCCAGGGACTCCAACTACGAGCAGTACTTC. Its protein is CASSPRDSNYEQYF. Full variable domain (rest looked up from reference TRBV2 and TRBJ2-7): EPEVTQTPSHQVTQMGQEVILRCVPISNHLYFYWYRQILGQKVEFLVSFYNNEISEKSEIFDDQFSVERPDGSNFTLKIRSTKLEDSAMYFCASSPRDSNYEQYFGPGTRLTVT.

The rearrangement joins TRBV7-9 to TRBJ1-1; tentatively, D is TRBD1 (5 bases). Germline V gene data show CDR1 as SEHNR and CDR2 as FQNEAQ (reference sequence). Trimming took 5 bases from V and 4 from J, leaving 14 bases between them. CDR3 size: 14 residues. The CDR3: CASSATLRGTEAFF. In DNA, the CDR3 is TGTGCCAGCAGCGCAACTCTAAGGGGCACTGAAGCTTTCTTT.

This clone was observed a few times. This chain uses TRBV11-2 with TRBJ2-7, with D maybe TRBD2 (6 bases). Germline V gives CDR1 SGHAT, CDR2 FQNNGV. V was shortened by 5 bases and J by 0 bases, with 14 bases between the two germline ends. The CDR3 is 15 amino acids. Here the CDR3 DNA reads TGTGCCAGCAGCCCGGGGAGGCCGCTCTCCTACGAGCAGTACTTC. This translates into CASSPGRPLSYEQYF. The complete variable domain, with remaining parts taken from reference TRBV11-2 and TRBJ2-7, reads EAGVAQSPRYKIIEKRQSVAFWCNPISGHATLYWYQQILGQGPKLLIQFQNNGVVDDSQLPKDRFSAERLKGVDSTLKIQPAKLEDSAVYLCASSPGRPLSYEQYFGPGTRLTVT.

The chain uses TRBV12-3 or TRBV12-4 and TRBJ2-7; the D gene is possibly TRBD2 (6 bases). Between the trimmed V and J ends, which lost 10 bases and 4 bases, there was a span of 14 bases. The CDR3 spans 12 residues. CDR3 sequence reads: CATGLAYYEQYF. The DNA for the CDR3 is TGTGCCACTGGGCTAGCGTATTACGAGCAGTACTTC.

The DNA for the CDR3 is TGCGCCAGCAGCTCCGACCCGGGACTAGCTAATGAGCAGTTCTTC. Translation gives CASSSDPGLANEQFF. The chain has TRBV5-1 and TRBJ2-1; 9 bases match TRBD2. This CDR3 is built from 15 residues. V gave up 3 bases and J gave up 7 bases; unmatched junction bases: 8. Germline values: CDR1 SGHRS, CDR2 YFSETQ.

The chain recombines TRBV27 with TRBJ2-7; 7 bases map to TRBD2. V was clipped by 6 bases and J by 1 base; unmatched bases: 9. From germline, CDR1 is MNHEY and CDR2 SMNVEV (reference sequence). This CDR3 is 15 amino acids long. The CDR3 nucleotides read TGTGCCAGCAGCCCGGGGGGAGCCGGGTCCTACGAGCAGTACTTC. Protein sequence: CASSPGGAGSYEQYF.

CDR3: CASSLARNEQFF. CDR3 DNA: TGTGCCAGCAGCTTAGCGAGGAATGAGCAGTTCTTC. V usage is TRBV7-9 and J usage is TRBJ2-1; D not resolved. The V end was cut by 0 bases, the J end by 7 bases, with 4 bases between. Looked up from germline, CDR1 is SEHNR and CDR2 is FQNEAQ (reference sequence). The CDR3 covers 12 residues.

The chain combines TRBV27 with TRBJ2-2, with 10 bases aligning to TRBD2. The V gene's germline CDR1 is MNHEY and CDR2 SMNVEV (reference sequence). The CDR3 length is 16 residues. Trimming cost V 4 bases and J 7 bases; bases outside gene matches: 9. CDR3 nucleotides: TGTGCCAGCAGTTGGCTAGCGGGAGAGGGAGACGGGGAGCTGTTTTTT. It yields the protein CASSWLAGEGDGELFF.